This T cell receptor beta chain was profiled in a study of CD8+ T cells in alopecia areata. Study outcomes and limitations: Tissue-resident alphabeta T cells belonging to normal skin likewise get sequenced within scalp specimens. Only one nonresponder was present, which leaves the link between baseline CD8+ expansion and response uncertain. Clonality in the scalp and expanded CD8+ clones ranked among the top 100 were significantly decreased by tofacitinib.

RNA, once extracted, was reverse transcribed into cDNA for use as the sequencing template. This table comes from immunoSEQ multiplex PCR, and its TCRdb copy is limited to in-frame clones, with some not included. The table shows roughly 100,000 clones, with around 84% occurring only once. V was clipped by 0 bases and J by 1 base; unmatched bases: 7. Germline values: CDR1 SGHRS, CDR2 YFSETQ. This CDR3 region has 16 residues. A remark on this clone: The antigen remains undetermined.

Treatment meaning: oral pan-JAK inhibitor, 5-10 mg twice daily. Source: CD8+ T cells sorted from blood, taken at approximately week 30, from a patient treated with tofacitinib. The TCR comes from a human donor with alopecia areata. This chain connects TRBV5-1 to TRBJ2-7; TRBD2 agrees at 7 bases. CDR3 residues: CASSLVGGEISYEQYF. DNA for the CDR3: TGCGCCAGCAGCTTGGTGGGAGGGGAAATTTCCTACGAGCAGTACTTC.